Presented here are 23 T cell receptor beta chains from one specimen sequenced in a study of T cell responses to AZD1222 COVID-19 vaccine. Assay used: immunoSEQ multiplex PCR; TCRdb lists only in-frame clones, some missing. The data contain about 56,000 clones, roughly 88% of them singletons. Sample: peripheral blood, taken on day 0 of AZD1222 vaccination. Receptors were obtained from an adult in good health.

The chain is built from TRBV29-1 and TRBJ1-1; the D is unclear. This CDR3 region has 11 residues. Per the germline V gene, CDR1 is SQVTM and CDR2 is ANQGSEA. Trimming pared 7 bases from V and 8 bases from J, leaving 14 bases between. CDR3 sequence: CSGIFLGEAFF. CDR3 sequence (DNA): TGCAGCGGGATCTTTCTAGGGGAAGCTTTCTTT. Combining the CDR3 with reference TRBV29-1 and TRBJ1-1 gives the whole variable domain SAVISQKPSRDICQRGTSLTIQCQVDSQVTMMFWYRQQPGQSLTLIATANQGSEATYESGFVIDKFPISRPNLTFSTLTVSNMSPEDSSIYLCSGIFLGEAFFGQGTRLTVV.

The chain uses TRBV7-9 and TRBJ1-2; perhaps TRBD1 as D (5 bases). CDR1 SEHNR and CDR2 FQNEAQ come from the germline V gene (reference sequence). V lost 0 bases and J lost 5, with 10 bases in between. The CDR3 is 14 amino acids. The CDR3 loop is CASSLASGGYGYTF. DNA of the CDR3: TGTGCCAGCAGCTTAGCGTCCGGGGGGTATGGCTACACCTTC.

The rearrangement links TRBV19 to TRBJ1-2; D is uncertain. Germline V gene sequence: CDR1 LNHDA, CDR2 SQIVND (reference sequence). V lost 4 bases to trimming and J lost 1 base, with 19 bases between them. This CDR3 is 17 amino acids long. The CDR3 DNA sequence: TGTGCCAGTAGTACCCGACTCGCCCCGTCGATTAACTATGGCTACACCTTC. Protein: CASSTRLAPSINYGYTF.

This rearrangement joins TRBV5-4 to TRBJ1-1; the D is unclear. The CDR3 is 14 amino acids. Trimming pared 2 bases from V and 1 base from J, leaving 9 bases between. Germline-derived CDR1 and CDR2 are SGHNT and YYREEE (reference sequence). CDR3 in amino acids: CASSFTSGNTEAFF. The CDR3 DNA reads as TGTGCCAGCAGCTTCACCAGTGGGAACACTGAAGCTTTCTTT.

About this clone: One junction end disagrees with the germline gene, perhaps due to a read error. The gene calls are TRBV7-7 and TRBJ2-2; TRBD1 matches at 7 bases. Germline V gene sequence: CDR1 SSHAT, CDR2 FNYEAQ (reference sequence). The CDR3 contains 19 residues. The CDR3 DNA follows: TGTGCTAGCAGCTTATCACCCCAGTTAGGACAGGAGGTCGCCGGGGAGCTGTTTTTT. As protein: CASSLSPQLGQEVAGELFF.

The chain uses TRBV6-2 or TRBV6-3 and TRBJ1-2; a possible D gene is TRBD1 (5 bases). Germline V CDR1 and CDR2: MNHEY, SVGEGT. V lost 0 bases and J 0 bases, leaving 17 bases between the germline ends. This CDR3 spans 18 amino acids. The CDR3 region is CASSYSRLGESTNYGYTF. CDR3 sequence (DNA): TGTGCCAGCAGTTACTCGAGGCTGGGGGAGTCGACTAACTATGGCTACACCTTC.

In its sample, this clone was seen a few times. The rearrangement uses TRBV6-4 and TRBJ2-2, with 9 bases aligning to TRBD1. Germline loops: CDR1 MRHNA, CDR2 SNTAGT. CDR3 size: 15 residues. V was clipped by 6 bases and J by 2 bases; unmatched bases: 4. Written as DNA, the CDR3 is TGTGCCAGCAGCAGGACAGGGGATAACACCGGGGAGCTGTTTTTT. This encodes CASSRTGDNTGELFF.

The chain joins TRBV18 to TRBJ2-1; 7 bases are shared with TRBD1. Germline values: CDR1 KGHSH, CDR2 LQKENI. This CDR3 contains 13 residues. V lost 5 bases, J lost 7 bases, and 5 bases stayed unmatched. The CDR3 DNA reads TGTGCCAGCTCATCTGGACAGGCGAATGAGCAGTTCTTC. Encoded protein: CASSSGQANEQFF.

The CDR3 region is CAIRGVLFTGNTIYF. CDR3 sequence (DNA): TGTGCCATCAGAGGAGTACTCTTCACTGGAAACACCATATATTTT. The chain carries TRBV19 and TRBJ1-3; D not certain. V was pared by 10 bases and J by 2 bases, with 18 bases between. CDR1 LNHDA and CDR2 SQIVND come from the germline V gene (reference sequence). This CDR3 has 15 amino acids.

The chain carries TRBV7-2 and TRBJ1-5; D not resolved. The CDR3 length is 15 residues. Deletions cut 1 base from V and 0 bases from J, with 7 bases between. CDR1 is SGHTA, CDR2 FQGNSA, per germline. The CDR3 region has the DNA TGTGCCAGCAGCTTAGGAGGGAATAGCAATCAGCCCCAGCATTTT. Residues: CASSLGGNSNQPQHF.

The chain is built from TRBV29-1 and TRBJ1-1; D remains unclear. V was clipped by 7 bases and J by 2 bases, with 11 bases between them. CDR1 SQVTM and CDR2 ANQGSEA come from the germline V gene. The CDR3 loop spans 12 amino acids. The chain's CDR3 is CSGRPGNTEAFF. The CDR3 nucleotides are TGCAGCGGCAGACCGGGAAACACTGAAGCTTTCTTT.

The CDR3 spells CASSLKEGTEYEQYF. In DNA, the CDR3 is TGTGCCAGCAGTTTAAAAGAAGGGACGGAATACGAGCAGTACTTC. This sequence joins TRBV27 and TRBJ2-7; tentatively, D is TRBD1 or TRBD2 (5 bases each). Germline CDR1 reads MNHEY; CDR2 reads SMNVEV (reference sequence). The CDR3 runs 15 residues. Trimming pared 2 bases from V and 4 bases from J, leaving 15 bases between.

For the CDR3, the DNA is TGTGCCAGCAGCATATCAGGGAAAAGAAACAATGAGCAGTTCTTC. Protein: CASSISGKRNNEQFF. V and J are TRBV5-4 and TRBJ2-1, with D perhaps TRBD1 (5 bases). Germline V gene lookup returns CDR1 SGHNT and CDR2 YYREEE (reference sequence). This CDR3 spans 15 amino acids. V was cut by 4 bases and J by 5 bases, with 16 bases left in between.

The rearrangement joins TRBV28 to TRBJ1-2, with D unclear. Between the trimmed V and J ends, which lost 10 bases and 8 bases, there was a span of 14 bases. From germline, CDR1 is MDHEN and CDR2 SYDVKM. This CDR3 spans 11 amino acids. The CDR3 loop reads CAIQSRLGYTF. CDR3 in DNA: TGTGCCATTCAATCCCGGCTAGGCTACACCTTC.

The gene calls are TRBV19 and TRBJ1-5, with no clear D. Germline V lookup: CDR1 LNHDA, CDR2 SQIVND (reference sequence). The length of the CDR3 is 14 residues. The ends were cut back, 1 base at V and 6 bases at J, with 10 bases in the middle. CDR3 nucleotides: TGTGCCAGTAGTATAGGCCCTTCTTCTCAGCCCCAGCATTTT. Its translation is CASSIGPSSQPQHF.

This clone came up a few times. J is TRBJ2-3 and V is TRBV6-1, with TRBD2 matching over 7 bases. Losses at the gene ends were 0 bases for V and 0 bases for J; bases not matched to a gene: 3. The germline V gene has CDR1 MNHNS and CDR2 SASEGT. CDR3 length equals 16 residues. In DNA, the CDR3 is TGTGCCAGCAGTGAAGCGGGGGGGTACAGCACAGATACGCAGTATTTT. Protein: CASSEAGGYSTDTQYF.

This sequence joins TRBV6-1 and TRBJ1-1; D is undetermined. This CDR3 spans 13 amino acids. Trimming shortened V by 3 bases and J by 9 bases, and 14 bases separated the two germline ends. The germline CDR1 and CDR2 sequences are MNHNS and SASEGT. In DNA, the CDR3 is TGTGCCAGCAGTGAGGTGGCGATTTCTCAAGCTTTCTTT. Translation: CASSEVAISQAFF.

The V gene is TRBV5-1, the J gene TRBJ1-5; a possible D gene is TRBD1 (6 bases). V lost 4 bases and J 7 bases, leaving 15 bases between the germline ends. The CDR3 covers 14 residues. Germline-derived CDR1 and CDR2 are SGHRS and YFSETQ. The DNA for the CDR3 is TGCGCCAGCAGCGGGGGCTGGGTTGAGCAGCCCCAGCATTTT. This sequence encodes CASSGGWVEQPQHF.

This chain links TRBV19 with TRBJ1-5; D not resolved. Germline CDR1 reads LNHDA; CDR2 reads SQIVND (reference sequence). The CDR3 totals 14 residues. V gave up 7 bases and J gave up 9 bases, with 19 bases separating them. Here the CDR3 reads CASTTVGNEWPQHF. CDR3 bases: TGTGCCAGTACTACAGTTGGAAACGAGTGGCCCCAGCATTTT. The full variable domain, completed using reference TRBV19 and TRBJ1-5, is DGGITQSPKYLFRKEGQNVTLSCEQNLNHDAMYWYRQDPGQGLRLIYYSQIVNDFQKGDIAEGYSVSREKKESFPLTVTSAQKNPTAFYLCASTTVGNEWPQHFGDGTRLSIL.

The J gene is TRBJ2-6, the V gene TRBV6-6; a possible D gene is TRBD1 (5 bases). Trimming stripped 5 bases from V and 1 base from J, with 15 bases between. From germline, CDR1 is MNHNY and CDR2 SVGAGI (reference sequence). The CDR3 consists of 17 residues. CDR3 loop: CASSPGSILSGANVLTF. CDR3 in DNA: TGTGCCAGCAGTCCAGGGTCTATACTTTCTGGGGCCAACGTCCTGACTTTC.

V is TRBV15 and J is TRBJ1-5; D remains unclear. Germline values: CDR1 LNHNV, CDR2 YYDKDF (reference sequence). Trimming took off 5 bases at V and 1 base at J, with 6 bases between the two ends. The CDR3 spans 13 residues. The DNA for the CDR3 is TGTGCCACCAGCGAAGCGAGCAATCAGCCCCAGCATTTT. Translated: CATSEASNQPQHF.

With respect to this clone: Just one base apart from a much larger clone, this may be a read error. The chain recombines TRBV28 with TRBJ1-1; possible D gene TRBD1, 6 bases. This CDR3 has 14 amino acids. The germline CDR1 and CDR2 sequences are MDHEN and SYDVKM. V was clipped by 10 bases and J by 6 bases, with 21 bases between them. The CDR3 protein is CAIRGGAGYAEAFF. For the CDR3, the DNA is TGTGCCATCCGGGGGGGCGCGGGGTACGCTGAAGCTTTCTTT.

V usage is TRBV6-5 and J usage is TRBJ1-5; D perhaps matches TRBD1 (6 bases). Germline CDR1 is MNHEY and CDR2 is SVGAGI. Trimming took 2 bases from V and 6 from J, leaving 14 bases between them. The CDR3 is 15 amino acids. The CDR3 coding sequence is TGTGCCAGCAGTTACAAGGGTCTCAGGGGTCAGCCCCAGCATTTT. Protein: CASSYKGLRGQPQHF.